The source of this T cell receptor beta chain is a study of shared clonotypes between healthy human individuals. Study-wide background: CD4 naive and memory got three plates each, CD8 naive two, CD8 memory one. Study-wide findings and caveats: Estimated richness was generally greater in naive than memory subsets.

The CDR3 consists of 14 residues. Germline-derived CDR1 and CDR2 are KGHSH and LQKENI. The germline V and J ends were trimmed by 2 bases and 3 bases, with 7 bases remaining between them. A remark on this clone: The antigen remains unidentified.

This table comes from immunoSEQ multiplex PCR, and its TCRdb copy is limited to in-frame clones, with some not included. The profile shows fewer than 3 million clones, roughly 92% of them singletons. The specimen sequenced was naive CD4+ T cells from PBMCs. Subset denoted: CD45RA+ positively selected. This clonotype originated in a man between 18 and 29 years old in good health. Some clones in this sample may be carry-over from other donors' samples. This chain links TRBV18 with TRBJ2-2, with D unclear. The CDR3 sequence: CASSPGIDTGELFF. DNA of the CDR3: TGTGCCAGCTCACCAGGGATAGACACCGGGGAGCTGTTTTTT.